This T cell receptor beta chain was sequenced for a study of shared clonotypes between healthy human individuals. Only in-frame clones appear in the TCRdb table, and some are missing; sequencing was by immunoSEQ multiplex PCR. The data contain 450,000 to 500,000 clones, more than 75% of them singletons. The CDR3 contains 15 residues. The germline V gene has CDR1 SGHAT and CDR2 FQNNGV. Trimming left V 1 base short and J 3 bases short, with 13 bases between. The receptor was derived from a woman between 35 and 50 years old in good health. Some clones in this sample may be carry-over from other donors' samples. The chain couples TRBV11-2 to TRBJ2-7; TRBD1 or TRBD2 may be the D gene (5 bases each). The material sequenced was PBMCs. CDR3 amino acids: CASSLGWDGNYEQYF. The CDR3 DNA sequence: TGTGCCAGCAGCTTAGGCTGGGACGGAAACTACGAGCAGTACTTC.